Given below is one TCR beta chain in context. This clonotype was recorded a few times. Its specific antigen is unknown. No base qualities exist here, and no much larger clone lies one base off it. The sample belongs to a study of T cells in Graves' hyperthyroidism and ophthalmopathy (dated by TCRdb to between 2019 and 2020). About the study as a whole: Peripheral blood samples were taken at the time of initial diagnosis, prior to any treatment. TCR V-J signatures able to tell the groups apart were searched for in a discovery cohort of 100 or so patients, of whom over 40 had Graves' ophthalmopathy and around 56 had stable Graves' hyperthyroidism. Prospective prediction of ophthalmopathy was tested in an independent validation cohort of approximately 18 hyperthyroidism patients and 15 to 17 patients who later progressed to ophthalmopathy. Once sampling was done, hyperthyroidism patients were given methimazole at a starting dose of 30 mg daily, whereas ophthalmopathy patients were given high-dose intravenous methylprednisolone. The paper describes TCR Vbeta CDR3 sequencing of fewer than 150 peripheral blood samples, made up of fewer than 50 ophthalmopathy patients, 70 to 75 hyperthyroidism patients and 17 progressor patients. The 95 to 100 discovery patients were randomly divided into training and test sets at a 7:3 ratio. In roughly six Graves' hyperthyroidism patients, the study also compared T-cell repertoires from thyroid tissue with T-cell repertoires from blood. Broad study findings and their caveats: A model built on a 13 V-J signature distinguished ophthalmopathy from stable hyperthyroidism, reaching 85% to 90% sensitivity and 81.08% specificity in cross-validation and 80%/75% in testing. In validation, the model predicted progression to ophthalmopathy with 60% to 71% sensitivity and about 72% specificity, a median of about 6.7 months before onset. Sample size was not statistically predetermined, and blinding of investigators to group allocation was not performed. Most expanded thyroid clonotypes (frequency above 0.001) were also detected in blood, suggesting blood repertoires may reflect thyroid immune responses.

TCR beta CDR3 regions were amplified from RNA transcripts. The first round of RT-PCR for the TCR CDR3 was performed with the HTBI primer set and the Qiagen OneStep RT-PCR kit. The libraries were constructed in a second round of multiplex PCR and then size-selected and purified. The libraries were sequenced on an Illumina HiSeq2000 using paired-end 100 bp reads. Per the source publication's procedure: Raw data were processed with SOAPnuke, discarding reads with adapters, uncalled bases, mean Phred below 15, or no exact constant-primer or identifier match. High-quality paired reads were merged using COPE v1.2.5, and each unique nucleotide sequence was defined as a clonotype. MiTCR v1.1 was used to align clonotypes to the IMGT TRBV, TRBD and TRBJ reference segments. Analysis was restricted to V-J combinations with a frequency above 0.0001, which covered roughly 99% of repertoires. A TCS score was defined as the ratio of F50 (clonal expansion) to E x V (chaos), with BLOSUM62-based TCRdist applied between CDR3 peptides within each V-J. Welch's t-statistics and random forest reduced roughly 500 V-J features to under 15, which were used in a naive Bayes classifier (R e1071). Through fastp at Q25 and MiXCR, TCRdb rebuilt clones from the public reads, retaining in-frame beta chains. Each entry merges the rows of one CDR3 protein and shows their most common DNA and genes. Here the V and J calls rest on TCRdb's processing, not on the authors' analysis. The sample has about 740,000 distinct CDR3 sequences on record, 12% to 15% of them singletons. The leading ten clones occupy more than 8.5% of the sample.

Stable Graves' hyperthyroidism was defined as no progression to ophthalmopathy during 18 months of follow-up. Hyperthyroidism patients were newly diagnosed, with disease duration under 2 months, and aged 18 to 65 years. Patients with uncontrolled infections, other autoimmune diseases, pregnancy or lactation were excluded. Diagnoses relied on clinical symptoms, serum thyroxine and TRAb, thyroid ultrasound and orbital computed tomography. PBMCs were separated from over 9 ml of fresh peripheral blood using Ficoll-Paque density gradient centrifugation. Total RNA was extracted with Trizol reagent, and quality was checked on an Agilent 2100 Bioanalyzer. Trimming leaves V shorter by 4 bases and J shorter by 2 bases, with the junction holding 4 bases beyond the gene matches. CDR1 is given as KGHDR and CDR2 as SFDVKD, both from the germline V gene. From cysteine to phenylalanine, the CDR3 is 15 amino acids long. The sequence is cut down to CDR3 DNA, 45 bases in frame from base 1.

The chain links TRBV24-1 with TRBJ2-1; TRBD1 fits 7 bases in the junction. The specimen sequenced was blood. The clonotype comes from a woman aged 18-29 years with Graves' hyperthyroidism. The DNA reads TGTGCCACCAGTGAGTGGACAGGTACCTACAATGAGCAGTTCTTC. This encodes CATSEWTGTYNEQFF.